This record concerns one T cell receptor (beta chain) sequence. Antigen unknown. These data belong to a study of cytomegalovirus exposure and HLA in healthy donors. Assay: immunoSEQ multiplex PCR; the TCRdb copy retains only in-frame clones and omits some. Of 150,000 to 200,000 clones in the sample, 80% to 85% were seen once. Overall study findings and caveats: TCR beta chains numbering more than 150 were designated cytomegalovirus-associated.

Sequenced: PBMCs. This receptor was identified in a man aged 30 to 39 in good health and CMV-seropositive.

CDR3 residues: CASSQGLRTQYF. The CDR3 nucleotides are TGTGCCAGCAGCCAGGGCCTCCGGACGCAGTATTTT. V is TRBV4-2 and J is TRBJ2-3; no clear D. In germline, CDR1 is LGHNA, CDR2 YNFKEQ. The CDR3 is made up of 12 amino acids. Trimming removed 3 bases at V and 9 bases at J, with 10 bases between.